This T cell receptor beta chain was found in a study of blood T cell repertoires in COVID-19. The CDR3 spans 14 residues. CDR1 MNHEY and CDR2 SVGAGI come from the germline V gene. The V end was cut by 4 bases, the J end by 3 bases, with 12 bases between. Profiling relied on immunoSEQ multiplex PCR, and the TCRdb table lists in-frame clones only, not all of them. In the table there are 150,000 or so clones, around 79% of which are singletons. The material sequenced was peripheral blood. The origin of this receptor is a woman aged 70-85 years with COVID-19, enrolled during active disease. The rearrangement links TRBV6-5 to TRBJ1-1; the D gene is possibly TRBD1 (5 bases). In nucleotides, the CDR3 is TGTGCCAGCAGTTTAAGGGGATTCGACACTGAAGCTTTCTTT. Its translation: CASSLRGFDTEAFF.